The 30 T cell receptor beta chains below were found in one sample sequenced in a study of blood T cells in healthy people across ages. A second PCR, run for about 6 to 11 cycles, used a sample-barcoded 5' primer plus a J-beta primer mix. TCRdb used MiXCR to reprocess the 5' RACE reads, holding one entry per CDR3 protein. The sample shows around 670,000 distinct CDR3 sequences, 25% to 30% of them seen only once. Sequenced material: blood. These TCRs come from a woman older than 75 in good health.

Concerning this clonotype itself: This may be a read error: a much more frequent sequence differs by one nucleotide. The rearrangement links TRBV12-3 or TRBV12-4 to TRBJ2-1; D may be TRBD2 (7 bases). The J call may not be correct, given that the DNA end is closer to TRBJ2-7. CDR3 length: 16 residues. CDR3 loop: CASSLGGGLGYNEQYF. In nucleotides, the CDR3 is TGTGCCAGCAGTTTGGGGGGGGGCCTTGGGTACAATGAGCAGTACTTC.

This clonotype occurred many times. V usage is TRBV24-1 and J usage is TRBJ2-3; D might be TRBD2 (6 bases). The CDR3 length is 16 residues. Germline V gene data show CDR1 as KGHDR and CDR2 as SFDVKD. V lost 3 bases and J 4 bases, leaving 16 bases between the germline ends. CDR3 sequence (DNA): TGTGCCACCAGTGATCCCCTCGGGGGACCTTCAGATACGCAGTATTTT. The encoded protein is CATSDPLGGPSDTQYF.

This clonotype occurred many times. The V gene is TRBV7-2, the J gene TRBJ1-5, with 9 bases matching TRBD1. Germline CDR1 and CDR2: SGHTA and FQGNSA. This CDR3 has 14 amino acids. V dropped 5 bases and J dropped 7; count of bases not matched to a gene: 6. Here the CDR3 DNA reads TGTGCCAGCAGCACGACAGGGGGGAGCCAGCCCCAGCATTTT. Residues: CASSTTGGSQPQHF.

In this sample, this clonotype turned up many times. This chain uses TRBV28 with TRBJ2-7, with 7 positions matching TRBD1. The CDR3 consists of 14 residues. Per germline, CDR1 MDHEN and CDR2 SYDVKM. J lost 7 bases, V lost 5 bases, and 11 bases had no gene match. In DNA, the CDR3 is TGTGCCAGCAGTCGCCCCGACAGGGCAGAAGAGCAGTACTTC. As protein: CASSRPDRAEEQYF. Together with reference TRBV28 and TRBJ2-7, the CDR3 gives the full variable domain: DVKVTQSSRYLVKRTGEKVFLECVQDMDHENMFWYRQDPGLGLRLIYFSYDVKMKEKGDIPEGYSVSREKKERFSLILESASTNQTSMYLCASSRPDRAEEQYFGPGTRLTVT.

This clonotype was detected ten times or more. The rearrangement joins TRBV3-1 to TRBJ2-5, with D tentatively TRBD1 (6 bases). Germline CDR1 is LGHDT and CDR2 is YNNKEL (reference sequence). Trimming removed 3 bases from V and 5 bases from J, with 13 bases in between. The CDR3 length is 14 residues. CDR3 residues: CASSQKSGVETQYF. CDR3 DNA sequence: TGTGCCAGCAGCCAGAAATCAGGGGTGGAGACCCAGTACTTC.

This clonotype was seen only a few times. The chain couples TRBV5-1 to TRBJ1-1, with a weak D call TRBD1 (6 bases). The CDR3 runs to 15 residues. V lost 0 bases to trimming and J lost 5 bases, with 14 bases between them. Germline V gene sequence: CDR1 SGHRS, CDR2 YFSETQ. The CDR3 DNA reads as TGCGCCAGCAGCTTGGCCGGGGGCACGAAAACTGAAGCTTTCTTT. Protein: CASSLAGGTKTEAFF.

V is TRBV20-1 and J is TRBJ1-1; no firm D call. Trimming removed 4 bases from V and 3 bases from J, with 6 bases in between. Germline V gives CDR1 DFQATT, CDR2 SNEGSKA (reference sequence). This CDR3 is built from 11 residues. CDR3 region: CSAKMDTEAFF. The CDR3 nucleotides read TGCAGTGCTAAGATGGACACTGAAGCTTTCTTT.

This clonotype appeared a few times. The chain is built from TRBV2 and TRBJ1-1; TRBD1 matches at 7 bases. From germline, CDR1 is SNHLY and CDR2 FYNNEI. The CDR3 is made up of 15 amino acids. Trimming at V came to 4 bases and at J to 6 bases, leaving 11 bases not matched to a gene. CDR3 in amino acids: CASSGGYRGSAEAFF. The CDR3 DNA is TGTGCCAGCAGTGGGGGATACAGGGGTTCTGCTGAAGCTTTCTTT.

V is TRBV20-1 and J is TRBJ2-1; no clear D. CDR3 size: 14 residues. CDR1 and CDR2 (germline): DFQATT, SNEGSKA (reference sequence). V was trimmed by 0 bases and J by 3 bases, leaving 9 bases between them. Written as DNA, the CDR3 is TGCAGTGCTAGAGATGTAGTCCGCTACAATGAGCAGTTCTTC. It encodes CSARDVVRYNEQFF.

The rearrangement joins TRBV4-2 to TRBJ2-2, with 11 bases aligning to TRBD1. The CDR3 is 16 residues long. The V gene end was trimmed by 5 bases and the J gene end by 3 bases; junction bases not matched to a gene: 5. Per the germline V gene, CDR1 is LGHNA and CDR2 is YNFKEQ. In DNA, the CDR3 is TGTGCCAGCAGCTCGGACAGGGGGCGCGACACCGGGGAGCTGTTTTTT. Protein: CASSSDRGRDTGELFF.

This clonotype was picked up many times. V is TRBV3-1 and J is TRBJ2-5; D is unresolved. This CDR3 has 12 residues. Between the trimmed V and J ends, which lost 6 bases and 5 bases, there was a span of 10 bases. Looked up from germline, CDR1 is LGHDT and CDR2 is YNNKEL (reference sequence). The CDR3 loop reads CASRRFPETQYF. The DNA of the CDR3 is TGTGCCAGCAGACGCTTTCCGGAGACCCAGTACTTC.

There are a few counts of this clonotype. V and J are TRBV5-1 and TRBJ1-5; 7 bases are a match to TRBD1. This CDR3 comprises 14 residues. After removal of 2 bases from V and 5 bases from J, the junction contained 4 bases not matched to a gene. The germline V gene has CDR1 SGHRS and CDR2 YFSETQ. The CDR3, as DNA: TGCGCCAGCAGCTTAACAGGGGAGGATCAGCCCCAGCATTTT. Protein: CASSLTGEDQPQHF.

The chain is built from TRBV5-1 and TRBJ1-2, with TRBD1 identical over 12 bases. The J segment lost 4 bases and the V segment lost 4 bases, leaving 14 bases of the junction unmatched. The CDR3 extends over 18 amino acids. Germline-derived CDR1 and CDR2 are SGHRS and YFSETQ. CDR3 residues: CASSPFPGQGAGGYGYTF. CDR3 bases: TGCGCCAGCAGCCCGTTTCCGGGACAGGGGGCAGGAGGCTATGGCTACACCTTC. Drawing the rest from reference TRBV5-1 and TRBJ1-2, the complete variable domain is KAGVTQTPRYLIKTRGQQVTLSCSPISGHRSVSWYQQTPGQGLQFLFEYFSETQRNKGNFPGRFSGRQFSNSRSEMNVSTLELGDSALYLCASSPFPGQGAGGYGYTFGSGTRLTVV.

To note about this clonotype: A much larger clone differs by one base, so this may be a read error. The gene calls are TRBV4-3 and TRBJ2-5; 9 positions match TRBD2. Per the germline V gene, CDR1 is LGHNA and CDR2 is YSLEER. This CDR3 has 17 amino acids. The V and J ends lost 4 bases and 11 bases, in that order; junction bases with no gene match: 20. The CDR3 DNA follows: TGCGCCAGCAGCCCTCAGGTGGAGCGGGGGGTGATCAATGAGCAGTACTTC. Amino acid sequence: CASSPQVERGVINEQYF.

This clonotype was observed many times. The chain employs TRBV20-1 and TRBJ2-3, with D possibly TRBD2 on 5 matching bases. Germline V gene data show CDR1 as DFQATT and CDR2 as SNEGSKA (reference sequence). V lost 3 bases and J lost 6, with 13 bases in between. The CDR3 is 13 amino acids. The CDR3 region is CSASYLAADTQYF. The CDR3 DNA follows: TGCAGTGCTAGTTATCTAGCAGCCGATACGCAGTATTTT.

In this sample, this clonotype turned up a few times. The chain has TRBV28 and TRBJ1-2; 7 bases agree with TRBD1. The CDR3 runs 17 residues. J was trimmed by 0 bases and V by 4 bases; bases with no gene match: 11. The V gene's germline CDR1 is MDHEN and CDR2 SYDVKM. This chain's CDR3 is CASSSTTGLPANYGYTF. CDR3 in DNA: TGTGCCAGCAGTTCAACGACAGGGCTTCCAGCTAACTATGGCTACACCTTC.

This clonotype was counted many times. This chain joins TRBV28 and TRBJ2-1, with TRBD1 identical over 9 bases. Per germline, CDR1 MDHEN and CDR2 SYDVKM. With V trimmed by 5 bases and J by 3 bases, 8 bases remained unmatched. CDR3 length equals 16 residues. CDR3 region: CASSETGGQSYNEQFF. For the CDR3, the DNA is TGTGCCAGCAGTGAGACAGGGGGACAAAGCTACAATGAGCAGTTCTTC.

This clonotype was seen a few times. The chain is built from TRBV30 and TRBJ2-5; D is ambiguous. CDR1 is GTSNPN and CDR2 is SVGIG in the germline V gene (reference sequence). The V end lost 3 bases, the J end lost 5 bases, and 13 bases lay between the germline ends. The CDR3 is 13 residues long. CDR3 coding DNA: TGTGCCTGGAGGGGAAGTATGGGGGAGACCCAGTACTTC. Its translation is CAWRGSMGETQYF.

This sequence joins TRBV7-9 and TRBJ2-6, with D maybe TRBD2 (5 bases). The CDR3 is 17 residues long. With 2 bases removed from V and 2 bases from J, the gap between germline ends came to 13 bases. Germline assignment: CDR1 SEHNR and CDR2 FQNEAQ (reference sequence). CDR3 coding DNA: TGTGCCAGCAGCTTATCCAGGCGGGCTCCTGGGGCCAACGTCCTGACTTTC. Translating it yields CASSLSRRAPGANVLTF. Full variable domain (rest looked up from reference TRBV7-9 and TRBJ2-6): DTGVSQNPRHKITKRGQNVTFRCDPISEHNRLYWYRQTLGQGPEFLTYFQNEAQLEKSRLLSDRFSAERPKGSFSTLEIQRTEQGDSAMYLCASSLSRRAPGANVLTFGAGSRLTVL.

This sequence joins TRBV20-1 and TRBJ1-2; perhaps TRBD1 as D (6 bases). The CDR3 covers 14 residues. Germline values: CDR1 DFQATT, CDR2 SNEGSKA (reference sequence). V lost 6 bases, J lost 8 bases, and 22 bases lay in between. The CDR3 region is CSARAGRGLGGYTF. The DNA of the CDR3 is TGCAGTGCCCGGGCGGGCAGGGGTTTGGGGGGCTACACCTTC.

This clonotype showed up just a few times. Its ends do not fully match the called genes, so a read error is possible. The chain couples TRBV12-3 or TRBV12-4 to TRBJ2-3, with unresolved D. The CDR3 contains 12 residues. CDR3 protein: CASSPTTDAQYF. In DNA, the CDR3 is TGTGCCAGCAGCCCAACAACAGATGCGCAGTATTTT.

The sample holds a few counts of this clonotype. This rearrangement joins TRBV5-4 to TRBJ2-4, with 9 nucleotides matching TRBD1. The J call is uncertain, as TRBJ2-7 better fits the DNA end. Germline V gene lookup returns CDR1 SGHNT and CDR2 YYREEE (reference sequence). The CDR3 is made up of 15 amino acids. The CDR3 loop is CASSVPGTGLYEQYF. For the CDR3, the DNA is TGTGCCAGCAGCGTTCCCGGGACAGGGCTCTACGAGCAGTACTTC.

This clonotype has only a few counts. The chain has TRBV20-1 and TRBJ2-7, with a possible D match to TRBD1 (6 bases). Germline CDR1 DFQATT, CDR2 SNEGSKA (reference sequence). V shed 2 bases and J shed 10 bases, with 18 bases lying between them. There are 13 residues in the CDR3. This CDR3 reads CSARSTALGGQYF. DNA of the CDR3: TGCAGTGCTAGAAGCACAGCCCTTGGGGGCCAGTACTTC.

This clonotype was observed at least ten times. This chain connects TRBV6-1 to TRBJ1-2; TRBD1 is a possible D gene (5 bases). V was shortened by 5 bases and J by 2 bases, with 9 bases between the two germline ends. The CDR3 has 13 amino acids. Germline assignment: CDR1 MNHNS and CDR2 SASEGT. CDR3 amino acids: CASSSTGNYGYTF. The CDR3 nucleotides read TGTGCCAGCAGTTCAACAGGAAACTATGGCTACACCTTC.

This clonotype was seen ten or more times. The chain couples TRBV20-1 to TRBJ1-2, with D possibly being TRBD1 (5 bases). There are 13 residues in the CDR3. In germline, CDR1 is DFQATT, CDR2 SNEGSKA (reference sequence). V was trimmed by 4 bases and J by 4 bases, leaving 13 bases between them. The CDR3, as DNA: TGCAGTGCTATTACTCCCGGGGGCTATGGCTACACCTTC. It is translated as CSAITPGGYGYTF.

This clonotype was observed at least ten times. The V and J genes are TRBV7-6 and TRBJ2-7; 9 bases align to TRBD2. Germline V gives CDR1 SGHVS, CDR2 FNYEAQ. The V segment lost 1 base and the J segment 2 bases; nucleotides outside the gene matches: 6. The CDR3 extends over 16 amino acids. The CDR3 DNA reads as TGTGCCAGCAGCTTAGGGGTGACTAGCGGTACCTACGAGCAGTACTTC. Amino acids: CASSLGVTSGTYEQYF.

This clonotype was detected many times. CDR3 nucleotide sequence: TGTGCCAGCAGCTTGGAGGACTCATCTTACAATGAGCAGTTCTTC. Amino acid sequence: CASSLEDSSYNEQFF. The rearrangement links TRBV5-5 to TRBJ2-1, with D perhaps TRBD2 (5 bases). Germline loops: CDR1 SGHKS, CDR2 YYEKEE (reference sequence). With 0 bases removed from V and 4 bases from J, the gap between germline ends came to 11 bases. The CDR3 is 15 amino acids. The full variable domain, in which reference TRBV5-5 and TRBJ2-1 provide the parts outside the CDR3, is DAGVTQSPTHLIKTRGQQVTLRCSPISGHKSVSWYQQVLGQGPQFIFQYYEKEERGRGNFPDRFSARQFPNYSSELNVNALLLGDSALYLCASSLEDSSYNEQFFGPGTRLTVL.

This chain links TRBV27 with TRBJ1-1; D not certain. The CDR3 loop spans 10 amino acids. Germline assignment: CDR1 MNHEY and CDR2 SMNVEV (reference sequence). Trimming took off 6 bases at V and 7 bases at J, with 6 bases between the two ends. CDR3 DNA: TGTGCCAGCAGCTTCAGTGAAGCTTTCTTT. Translated: CASSFSEAFF.

The chain couples TRBV11-1 to TRBJ1-4; maybe TRBD1 (6 bases). V was cut by 1 base and J by 8 bases, with 11 bases left in between. Germline CDR1 is SGHAT and CDR2 is FQDESV (reference sequence). CDR3 length: 14 amino acids. CDR3 sequence reads: CASSLGQAPEKLFF. The CDR3, as DNA: TGTGCCAGCAGCTTAGGACAGGCCCCGGAAAAACTGTTTTTT.

This clonotype has a handful of counts. The chain uses TRBV30 and TRBJ1-2, with D tentatively TRBD1 (6 bases). The CDR3 totals 13 residues. V gave up 1 base and J gave up 6 bases, with 12 bases separating them. Germline CDR1 GTSNPN, CDR2 SVGIG (reference sequence). The CDR3 loop is CAWSDLRGDGYTF. The CDR3 coding sequence is TGTGCCTGGAGTGACCTCAGGGGCGATGGCTACACCTTC.